This T cell receptor (beta chain) appears in the sequencing data of a study of blood T cell repertoires in COVID-19. Study in general: Acute-phase and convalescent COVID-19 samples originated in the United States, Italy and Spain. Sources were T cells, B-cell-depleted T cells, or PBMCs; the material itself was cDNA or gDNA.

CDR3 length: 15 amino acids. Clinical histories supplied by participants themselves formed the basis of cohort assignment. Original processing methods: Reference gene primer amplification gave nucleated cell count estimates. Here immunoSEQ multiplex PCR was the method, and the copy in TCRdb shows in-frame clones only, minus some. That table is the source of V, J and clone size, and D and trimming were worked out from the DNA. The sample consists of 150,000 to 200,000 clones, less than 90% of them appearing once. V and J are TRBV12-2 and TRBJ2-1; TRBD1, the table's D call, lacks a check against the DNA. TRBV12-2 is an annotated pseudogene. This receptor was taken from a human donor with acute COVID-19. The donor label of this sample is uncertain. The sample was PBMCs or T cells enriched from blood (not recorded which). The CDR3 region has the DNA TGTGCAAGTCGCTTAGGGACAGGGGGCAACAATGAGCAGTTCTTC. This codes for CASRLGTGGNNEQFF.